Below, 27 T cell receptor beta chains from the same sample are listed, as sequenced in a study of shared clonotypes between healthy human individuals. The protocol was immunoSEQ multiplex PCR, while the TCRdb copy is restricted to in-frame clones and leaves out a portion. The table records under 1,100,000 clones, 75% of them present only once. Input material: memory CD4+ T cells sorted from blood. Subset meaning: CD45RA-negative fraction. The receptor source for this set is a young man in good health.

The gene calls are TRBV4-3 and TRBJ2-7, with D possibly TRBD2 on 5 matching bases. Germline V gene lookup returns CDR1 LGHNA and CDR2 YSLEER. The CDR3 totals 15 residues. The germline V and J ends were trimmed by 0 bases and 7 bases, with 16 bases remaining between them. The CDR3 coding sequence is TGCGCCAGCAGCCAAGATCTCGAAAGGACTCGAGAGCAGTACTTC. It is translated as CASSQDLERTREQYF.

The chain uses TRBV9 and TRBJ1-4, with unresolved D. Germline V gives CDR1 SGDLS, CDR2 YYNGEE. V dropped 7 bases and J dropped 5 bases, with 18 bases sitting between them. This CDR3 has 15 residues. CDR3 region: CASGRQPSQNEKLFF. The CDR3 DNA sequence: TGTGCCAGCGGGCGCCAACCCTCCCAAAATGAAAAACTGTTTTTT.

The chain carries TRBV27 and TRBJ2-7; D may be TRBD2 (6 bases). The germline CDR1 and CDR2 sequences are MNHEY and SMNVEV (reference sequence). CDR3 size: 14 residues. V was clipped by 2 bases and J by 1 base, with 9 bases between them. CDR3 in amino acids: CASSLAGTSYEQYF. The CDR3 DNA is TGTGCCAGCAGTTTAGCGGGAACGTCCTACGAGCAGTACTTC.

This rearrangement joins TRBV6-5 to TRBJ1-1; no clear D gene. Per the germline V gene, CDR1 is MNHEY and CDR2 is SVGAGI. This CDR3 is 13 amino acids long. V was clipped by 7 bases and J by 3 bases, with 12 bases between them. The CDR3 is CASIPPGHTEAFF. CDR3 bases: TGTGCCAGCATTCCCCCGGGCCACACTGAAGCTTTCTTT.

J is TRBJ2-4 and V is TRBV28; TRBD1 might be the D (5 bases). This CDR3 has 13 amino acids. The V and J ends lost 8 bases and 8 bases respectively, with 16 bases between them. The V gene's germline CDR1 is MDHEN and CDR2 SYDVKM. The CDR3 bases are TGTGCCAGCGCAGGCAGGGTCTGGGACATTCAGTACTTC. It is translated as CASAGRVWDIQYF.

This chain connects TRBV6-6 to TRBJ2-3; TRBD2 is a possible D gene (5 bases). Germline lookup yields CDR1 MNHNY and CDR2 SVGAGI (reference sequence). Between the trimmed V and J ends, which lost 5 bases and 4 bases, there was a span of 7 bases. This CDR3 contains 12 residues. Here the CDR3 DNA reads TGTGCCAGCAGTCACGGGGCAGATACGCAGTATTTT. This codes for CASSHGADTQYF.

The genes are TRBV5-1 and TRBJ2-5; 9 bases match TRBD2. The germline V gene encodes CDR1 SGHRS and CDR2 YFSETQ. V was clipped by 4 bases and J by 4 bases; unmatched bases: 17. The CDR3 contains 18 residues. CDR3 DNA sequence: TGCGCCAGCAGCCCCCTCCCGCGCGGCGGGGGGGCGCGAGAGACCCAGTACTTC. It specifies CASSPLPRGGGARETQYF.

This clone was seen at least ten times. The V and J genes are TRBV15 and TRBJ2-3; 8 bases agree with TRBD2. After removal of 0 bases from V and 4 bases from J, the junction contained 9 bases not matched to a gene. This CDR3 region has 17 residues. CDR1 LNHNV and CDR2 YYDKDF come from the germline V gene (reference sequence). The CDR3 here is CATSRDAGGGWADTQYF. The CDR3 nucleotides read TGTGCCACCAGCAGAGATGCAGGCGGGGGGTGGGCAGATACGCAGTATTTT.

CDR3 protein: CASTARVANQPQHF. CDR3 coding DNA: TGTGCCAGCACCGCCCGGGTTGCCAATCAGCCCCAGCATTTT. The genes are TRBV6-1 and TRBJ1-5; no definite D call. Between the trimmed V and J ends, which lost 7 bases and 3 bases, there was a span of 13 bases. There are 14 residues in the CDR3. Germline CDR1 and CDR2: MNHNS and SASEGT.

This clone was counted a single time. The chain recombines TRBV5-1 with TRBJ2-6; D is possibly TRBD1 or TRBD2 (6 bases each). Germline assignment: CDR1 SGHRS and CDR2 YFSETQ. The CDR3 loop spans 19 amino acids. The germline V and J ends were trimmed by 1 base and 0 bases, with 17 bases remaining between them. The CDR3 coding sequence is TGCGCCAGCAGCTTGACGGGGGCACGGATGACCTCTGGGGCCAACGTCCTGACTTTC. Its translation is CASSLTGARMTSGANVLTF.

The rearrangement uses TRBV7-2 and TRBJ1-5; possible D gene TRBD1, 6 bases. With 2 bases removed from V and 7 bases from J, the gap between germline ends came to 9 bases. Germline V gives CDR1 SGHTA, CDR2 FQGNSA. This CDR3 comprises 13 residues. The CDR3 DNA follows: TGTGCCAGCAGCTTAACAGGGCGCCAGCCCCAGCATTTT. Translated: CASSLTGRQPQHF.

The chain employs TRBV29-1 and TRBJ2-3; 7 bases align to TRBD1. CDR1 SQVTM and CDR2 ANQGSEA come from the germline V gene. The ends lost 0 bases at V and 3 bases at J; junction bases unmatched: 9. CDR3 size: 16 residues. CDR3 amino acids: CSVEEVSRQGTDTQYF. The CDR3, as DNA: TGCAGCGTTGAAGAAGTATCGAGACAGGGTACAGATACGCAGTATTTT.

The rearrangement links TRBV29-1 to TRBJ1-1, with a tentative D call TRBD1 (6 bases). Germline CDR1 and CDR2: SQVTM and ANQGSEA. The CDR3 has 16 amino acids. Trimming removed 4 bases at V and 4 bases at J, with 22 bases between. The CDR3 is CSVVVGGRGFGTEAFF. The CDR3 DNA reads TGCAGCGTTGTGGTCGGGGGCAGGGGATTCGGCACTGAAGCTTTCTTT. Supplemented by reference TRBV29-1 and TRBJ1-1, the full variable domain reads SAVISQKPSRDICQRGTSLTIQCQVDSQVTMMFWYRQQPGQSLTLIATANQGSEATYESGFVIDKFPISRPNLTFSTLTVSNMSPEDSSIYLCSVVVGGRGFGTEAFFGQGTRLTVV.

The rearrangement links TRBV12-5 to TRBJ1-6; D is possibly TRBD1 (6 bases). CDR3 length equals 14 residues. Germline CDR1 and CDR2: LGHNT and FRNRAP. V shed 3 bases and J shed 3 bases, with 6 bases lying between them. The CDR3 DNA follows: TGTGCTAGTGGTTTCAGGGGCTATAATTCACCCCTCCACTTT. Amino acids: CASGFRGYNSPLHF. Full variable domain (remainder filled in from reference TRBV12-5 and TRBJ1-6): DARVTQTPRHKVTEMGQEVTMRCQPILGHNTVFWYRQTMMQGLELLAYFRNRAPLDDSGMPKDRFSAEMPDATLATLKIQPSEPRDSAVYFCASGFRGYNSPLHFGNGTRLTVT.

The V call is TRBV6-5, the J call TRBJ1-1; D gene uncertain. V was trimmed by 5 bases and J by 1 base, leaving 11 bases between them. CDR3 length equals 14 residues. CDR1 and CDR2 (germline): MNHEY, SVGAGI. CDR3 loop: CASSAAGGNTEAFF. The CDR3 bases are TGTGCCAGCAGTGCCGCGGGTGGGAACACTGAAGCTTTCTTT.

CDR3 in DNA: TGTGCCAGCAGTTATTCGGACAGTGGCTACACCTTC. Amino acids: CASSYSDSGYTF. The V call is TRBV6-6, the J call TRBJ1-2; weak D call: TRBD1 (6 bases). Germline V lookup: CDR1 MNHNY, CDR2 SVGAGI (reference sequence). The CDR3 sequence is 12 residues long. The V end was cut by 3 bases, the J end by 7 bases, with 9 bases between.

This rearrangement joins TRBV13 to TRBJ2-1; the match to TRBD2 covers 9 bases. Germline assignment: CDR1 PRHDT and CDR2 FYEKMQ (reference sequence). Trimming took 5 bases from V and 5 from J; bases not matched to a gene: 10. This CDR3 has 16 amino acids. The CDR3 DNA reads as TGTGCCAGCAGCCCCACCGGGACTAGCATGCACAATGAGCAGTTCTTC. As protein: CASSPTGTSMHNEQFF.

This clone came up a few times. This rearrangement joins TRBV5-1 to TRBJ1-1; 7 positions match TRBD1. V was pared by 4 bases and J by 1 base, with 7 bases of the junction left unmatched. This CDR3 contains 15 residues. The germline V gene encodes CDR1 SGHRS and CDR2 YFSETQ. In nucleotides, the CDR3 is TGCGCCAGCAGCGGCAAACAGGGGAAGAACACTGAAGCTTTCTTT. Its translation is CASSGKQGKNTEAFF.

V usage is TRBV14 and J usage is TRBJ2-1, with 10 bases matching TRBD1. The CDR3 runs to 17 residues. J gave up 9 bases and V 4 bases, and 15 bases lay outside the gene matches. CDR1 and CDR2 from the germline V gene are SGHDN and FVKESK. The CDR3 DNA reads TGTGCCAGCAGCCGCGGGGGACAGGGGCGTGTAGTTAGTGAGCAGTTCTTC. Its protein product is CASSRGGQGRVVSEQFF.

J is TRBJ1-1 and V is TRBV6-1; 8 nucleotides align to TRBD1. With 4 bases clipped from V and 0 bases from J, the junction kept 1 base outside the gene matches. The CDR3 loop spans 14 amino acids. CDR1 and CDR2 from the germline V gene are MNHNS and SASEGT. This chain's CDR3 is CASSATGVNTEAFF. CDR3 DNA: TGTGCCAGCAGTGCGACAGGGGTGAACACTGAAGCTTTCTTT.

The chain uses TRBV18 and TRBJ2-2; D gene uncertain. The germline V and J ends were trimmed by 3 bases and 4 bases, with 15 bases remaining between them. CDR1 is KGHSH, CDR2 LQKENI, per germline. This CDR3 has 16 amino acids. In nucleotides, the CDR3 is TGTGCCAGCTCACCGAGTACGAATCCCTCCACCGGGGAGCTGTTTTTT. Translated, it gives CASSPSTNPSTGELFF.

The CDR3 DNA follows: TGTGCCAGCCGACTAGCCCCCCACGAGCAGTACTTC. It specifies CASRLAPHEQYF. This chain links TRBV2 with TRBJ2-7; 7 bases line up with TRBD2. Germline trimming cut 8 bases from V and 5 bases from J; bases unmatched to any gene: 6. CDR3 size: 12 residues. Germline CDR1 and CDR2: SNHLY and FYNNEI.

The rearrangement joins TRBV7-8 to TRBJ2-7; unclear D gene. Germline lookup yields CDR1 SGHVS and CDR2 FQNEAQ. Between the trimmed V and J ends, which lost 7 bases and 2 bases, there was a span of 15 bases. There are 14 residues in the CDR3. The CDR3 reads CASTPQMLAYEQYF. The CDR3, as DNA: TGTGCCAGCACTCCCCAGATGCTTGCCTACGAGCAGTACTTC.

The rearrangement links TRBV19 to TRBJ2-3; 7 bases are shared with TRBD2. The CDR3 totals 16 residues. The junction had 12 bases not matched to a gene; V was cut back by 6 bases and J by 3 bases. Germline V gene lookup returns CDR1 LNHDA and CDR2 SQIVND (reference sequence). The CDR3 DNA reads as TGTGCCAGTAGCATCCGCAGCGGGGTAGGGACAGATACGCAGTATTTT. Translated, it gives CASSIRSGVGTDTQYF.

The chain employs TRBV5-4 and TRBJ2-7; D unresolved. The CDR3 runs to 15 residues. V was trimmed by 0 bases and J by 3 bases, leaving 13 bases between them. Per germline, CDR1 SGHNT and CDR2 YYREEE (reference sequence). CDR3 sequence: CASSLDLGIFYEQYF. CDR3 nucleotides: TGTGCCAGCAGCTTGGATTTGGGGATCTTCTACGAGCAGTACTTC.

Remarks on this clone: In the same sample, other DNA sequences code for this CDR3. The V and J genes are TRBV7-9 and TRBJ1-2; unclear D gene. V lost 5 bases to trimming and J lost 7 bases, with 11 bases between them. The germline gives CDR1 SEHNR, CDR2 FQNEAQ (reference sequence). The CDR3 contains 12 residues. The CDR3 spells CASSLGGGGYTF. The DNA of the CDR3 is TGTGCCAGCAGCCTCGGTGGAGGTGGCTACACCTTC.

This chain links TRBV5-4 with TRBJ2-7; 10 nucleotides line up with TRBD2. Germline V lookup: CDR1 SGHNT, CDR2 YYREEE (reference sequence). Unmatched junction bases numbered 5, after V lost 0 bases and J lost 5 bases. The CDR3 has 15 residues. The CDR3 region is CASSLGGTSAHEQYF. DNA for the CDR3: TGTGCCAGCAGCTTGGGTGGGACTAGCGCCCACGAGCAGTACTTC.